Presented here are 14 T cell receptor beta chains from one specimen sequenced in a study of cytomegalovirus exposure and HLA in healthy donors (dated by TCRdb to about 2017). The library relied on the immunoSEQ multiplex PCR assay. A mixture of 60 forward primers for TCR Vbeta segments and 13 reverse primers for TCR Jbeta segments was used in the multiplex PCR. The clones in this table, taken by TCRdb from immuneACCESS, are in-frame only. Not every clone is retained; where verified, under half of the shortfall comes from an unresolved V gene, and the cause of the rest is unknown. The sample table shows 250,000 to 300,000 clones, and 92% are seen once. Around 1.7% of the sample is in the top ten clones. The sample taken for sequencing was PBMCs. The receptors were sampled from a girl aged 2 to 9 in good health and CMV-seronegative.

The rearrangement joins TRBV27 to TRBJ2-7; tentatively, D is TRBD2 (5 bases). Germline V gene lookup returns CDR1 MNHEY and CDR2 SMNVEV (reference sequence). This CDR3 has 14 amino acids. The V end lost 2 bases, the J end lost 2 bases, and 10 bases lay between the germline ends. The CDR3 DNA is TGTGCCAGCAGTTTAGCCGGGAAGCCCTACGAGCAGTACTTC. It yields the protein CASSLAGKPYEQYF.

This clone was recorded once. This chain connects TRBV18 to TRBJ1-2; the D gene is possibly TRBD1 (6 bases). The V end was cut by 4 bases, the J end by 4 bases, with 10 bases between. The CDR3 extends over 13 amino acids. Germline V CDR1 and CDR2: KGHSH, LQKENI. The chain's CDR3 is CASSLDSAYGYTF. The CDR3 DNA is TGTGCCAGCTCACTGGACAGCGCCTATGGCTACACCTTC.

The count of this clone is one. The chain combines TRBV6-6 with TRBJ2-3; 11 bases are shared with TRBD2. CDR1 MNHNY and CDR2 SVGAGI come from the germline V gene (reference sequence). After removal of 6 bases from V and 0 bases from J, the junction contained 2 bases not matched to a gene. This CDR3 is 15 amino acids long. The CDR3 is CASSWTSGSTDTQYF. The CDR3 region has the DNA TGTGCCAGCAGCTGGACTAGCGGGAGCACAGATACGCAGTATTTT.

This rearrangement joins TRBV18 to TRBJ1-4; perhaps TRBD1 as D (5 bases). The CDR3 contains 16 residues. V was clipped by 2 bases and J by 7 bases, with 17 bases between them. The V gene's germline CDR1 is KGHSH and CDR2 LQKENI. The CDR3 sequence is CASSPTGRAITEKLFF. The CDR3 DNA reads as TGTGCCAGCTCACCAACCGGCAGGGCAATCACTGAAAAACTGTTTTTT.

V is TRBV19 and J is TRBJ2-5, with D perhaps TRBD2 (6 bases). The tail of the sequence fits TRBJ2-7 better, so the J call may be wrong. The CDR3 totals 16 residues. Per the germline V gene, CDR1 is LNHDA and CDR2 is SQIVND (reference sequence). CDR3 sequence: CASTPSGLAGSYEQYF. In DNA, the CDR3 is TGTGCCAGTACCCCTTCGGGACTTGCGGGGTCCTACGAGCAGTACTTC.

In DNA form, the CDR3 reads TGTGCCAGCAGCGTAGAGGCAGGACTAGCGGGAGGATTTGATGAGCAGTTCTTC. This encodes CASSVEAGLAGGFDEQFF. This rearrangement joins TRBV9 to TRBJ2-1; TRBD2 aligns across 14 bases. With 0 bases clipped from V and 8 bases from J, the junction kept 10 bases outside the gene matches. Germline loops: CDR1 SGDLS, CDR2 YYNGEE. The CDR3 runs to 18 residues.

This clone has just a few counts. V gene TRBV6-6 combines with J gene TRBJ1-2; D perhaps matches TRBD1 (6 bases). CDR1 and CDR2 from the germline V gene are MNHNY and SVGAGI (reference sequence). Between the trimmed V and J ends, which lost 2 bases and 4 bases, there was a span of 17 bases. The length of the CDR3 is 16 residues. The CDR3 DNA sequence: TGTGCCAGCAGTTACGATTCCGAGGGGGTAAGCTATGGCTACACCTTC. Protein sequence: CASSYDSEGVSYGYTF.

The chain joins TRBV19 to TRBJ1-1; 7 bases agree with TRBD1. V lost 4 bases to trimming and J lost 1 base; unmatched junction nucleotides: 6. This CDR3 is built from 15 residues. CDR1 is LNHDA, CDR2 SQIVND, per germline (reference sequence). The CDR3: CASSTPQGRNTEAFF. The CDR3 DNA sequence: TGTGCCAGTAGTACACCACAGGGGAGGAACACTGAAGCTTTCTTT.

This chain joins TRBV27 and TRBJ2-5; D is perhaps TRBD1 (6 bases). There are 13 residues in the CDR3. Germline CDR1 reads MNHEY; CDR2 reads SMNVEV (reference sequence). With 4 bases removed from V and 12 bases from J, the gap between germline ends came to 18 bases. Written as DNA, the CDR3 is TGTGCCAGCAGTTCGACAGGTACGTCGAGCAAGTACTTC. Translated: CASSSTGTSSKYF.

In this sample, this clone turned up a few times. This rearrangement joins TRBV7-9 to TRBJ1-5; D gene ambiguous. CDR3 size: 14 residues. Between the trimmed V and J ends, which lost 7 bases and 5 bases, there was a span of 15 bases. Germline V gene lookup returns CDR1 SEHNR and CDR2 FQNEAQ (reference sequence). The CDR3 loop is CASNGSGGYQPQHF. The CDR3 coding sequence is TGTGCCAGCAACGGGTCAGGAGGGTATCAGCCCCAGCATTTT.

This chain links TRBV9 with TRBJ2-1; TRBD2 agrees at 11 bases. Per the germline V gene, CDR1 is SGDLS and CDR2 is YYNGEE. The CDR3 length is 15 residues. The trim removed 4 bases at V and 5 bases at J, leaving 5 bases unmatched. CDR3 in amino acids: CASSTQLAGDNEQFF. The DNA for the CDR3 is TGTGCCAGCAGCACGCAACTAGCGGGGGACAATGAGCAGTTCTTC.

The J gene is TRBJ2-3, the V gene TRBV7-9; D uncertain. The V gene lost 6 bases and the J gene lost 0 bases, with 16 bases spanning the gap. There are 16 residues in the CDR3. Germline lookup yields CDR1 SEHNR and CDR2 FQNEAQ (reference sequence). The CDR3 DNA reads TGTGCCAGCAGTTCACCCACAGCCCTCAGCACAGATACGCAGTATTTT. It translates to CASSSPTALSTDTQYF. The entire variable domain, with the rest obtained from reference TRBV7-9 and TRBJ2-3, is as follows: DTGVSQNPRHKITKRGQNVTFRCDPISEHNRLYWYRQTLGQGPEFLTYFQNEAQLEKSRLLSDRFSAERPKGSFSTLEIQRTEQGDSAMYLCASSSPTALSTDTQYFGPGTRLTVL.

This chain joins TRBV15 and TRBJ2-5; D unresolved. The ends were cut back, 1 base at V and 2 bases at J, with 5 bases in the middle. The CDR3 runs to 13 residues. From germline, CDR1 is LNHNV and CDR2 YYDKDF (reference sequence). The CDR3 coding sequence is TGTGCCACCAGCAGAGGTCCTCAAGAGACCCAGTACTTC. Translation: CATSRGPQETQYF.

Concerning this clone itself: One junction end disagrees with the germline gene, perhaps due to a read error. The CDR3 sequence: CASSHRTSGSYNERFF. CDR3 sequence (DNA): TGTGCCAGCAGCCACCGCACTAGCGGGAGTTACAATGAGCGGTTCTTC. The genes are TRBV14 and TRBJ2-1, with TRBD2 matching 11 bases. The germline V gene has CDR1 SGHDN and CDR2 FVKESK. The CDR3 is made up of 16 amino acids.